This T cell receptor (beta chain) was sequenced in a study of CD8 T cells in Susac syndrome. RNA in amounts of roughly 0.5 to 1 ug was reverse transcribed with random hexamers. The method of amplification for TCR beta CDR3 was immunoSEQ multiplex PCR, covering 54 Vbeta and 13 Jbeta. TCRdb reprocessed the immunoSEQ multiplex PCR reads via MiXCR and lists one record per CDR3 protein. Seen here are about 150,000 distinct CDR3 sequences, nearly 97% observed once, and the top ten hold roughly 0.15%. As to this clonotype: Its specificity is unknown.

TCR beta was sequenced from blood CD8+ and CD4+ T cells. Relapsing-remitting disease, either stable or active, was present in the multiple sclerosis controls, who were treatment-naive patients. General observations from the study: That the number of individuals in its TCR sequencing and HLA analysis was relatively small was acknowledged by the study.

This clonotype was obtained from a human donor with multiple sclerosis. Input material: CD8+ T cells from PBMCs.

CDR3 sequence: CASSQVLEFRAFF. The CDR3 bases are TGCGCCAGCAGCCAAGTGCTGGAGTTTCGGGCTTTCTTT. The V call is TRBV4-1, the J call TRBJ1-1; D is unclear. This CDR3 has 13 residues. The V and J ends lost 1 base and 11 bases respectively, with 14 bases between them. CDR1 and CDR2 (germline): MGHRA, YSYEKL.